This paragraph reports one T cell receptor beta chain. What it binds is not known. This specimen belongs to a study of response to subunit inactivated influenza vaccine. Whole-study results and caveats: It was suggested by the authors that few new T cells are recruited by each seasonal influenza vaccination.

Via MiXCR, TCRdb re-called the RT-PCR reads, giving one row per CDR3 protein. The repertoire holds hundreds of thousands of distinct CDR3 sequences, with 16% as singletons. This CDR3 is 15 amino acids long. Deletions cut 1 base from V and 2 bases from J, with 12 bases between. This clonotype was obtained from a man in his fifties or sixties who received an inactivated influenza vaccine. V and J are TRBV12-3 or TRBV12-4 and TRBJ2-7; no firm D call. Sequenced material: CD4+ T cells sorted from PBMCs, taken less than 30 months after vaccination. Here the CDR3 reads CASSLDLTVPYEQYF. For the CDR3, the DNA is TGTGCCAGCAGTTTAGACCTCACAGTCCCCTACGAGCAGTACTTC.